A single sample is the source of the 7 T cell receptor beta chains below, sequenced in a study of tumor and adjacent non-tumor tissue in lung cancer. No cell sorting was done before RNA was extracted from the tissue. The library came from three nested PCR rounds adapted from ARM-PCR protocols. TCRdb reanalysed the multiplex PCR reads using MiXCR and keeps one entry per CDR3 protein. The sample consists of some 74,000 distinct CDR3 sequences, 55% to 80% of them appearing once. The sequenced sample was lung tumor tissue. These receptors all stem from a middle-aged woman with non-small cell lung cancer.

A word on this clonotype: A junction end diverges from the germline sequence, so it may reflect a read error. V usage is TRBV6-5 and J usage is TRBJ2-7, with 8 bases fitting TRBD1. The germline gives CDR1 MNHEY, CDR2 SVGAGI. The CDR3 loop spans 13 amino acids. In nucleotides, the CDR3 is TGTGCCAGGAGGGGACAGGCTTGGGAAGAGCACTACTTC. Translation: CARRGQAWEEHYF.

This clonotype was recorded once. A read error is possible here, since a much larger clone lies one base away. The rearrangement uses TRBV20-1 and TRBJ1-6; 7 bases are a match to TRBD1. The CDR3 extends over 11 amino acids. From germline, CDR1 is DFQATT and CDR2 SNEGSKA (reference sequence). The trim removed 7 bases at V and 16 bases at J, leaving 10 bases unmatched. The CDR3 DNA reads as TGCAGTGTTAGGGAAGGACAGGCTCTCCACTTT. Protein: CSVREGQALHF.

A note on this clonotype: One junction end disagrees with the germline gene, perhaps due to a read error. The chain joins TRBV6-1 to TRBJ2-3, with D tentatively TRBD1 or TRBD2 (5 bases each). CDR1 and CDR2 from the germline V gene are MNHNS and SASEGT. The CDR3 is made up of 15 amino acids. This CDR3 is CASSERQGSTGTHYF. CDR3 in DNA: TGTGCCAGCAGTGAACGTCAAGGGAGCACAGGTACGCACTATTTT.

This clonotype was seen once. A read error may produce the germline difference seen at one junction end. This chain connects TRBV11-3 to TRBJ1-2; unclear D gene. CDR1 and CDR2 (germline): SGHNT, YENEEA. The length of the CDR3 is 15 residues. The CDR3 loop is CTSSRPASPNYGYTF. The CDR3 nucleotides are TGTACCAGCTCCCGGCCGGCCAGCCCTAACTATGGCTACACCTTC.

This clonotype was counted only a few times. One base away lies a much larger clone, so this may be a sequencing read error. The chain links TRBV13 to TRBJ2-2; 7 positions match TRBD2. Looked up from germline, CDR1 is PRHDT and CDR2 is FYEKMQ (reference sequence). V lost 8 bases to trimming and J lost 0 bases; unmatched junction nucleotides: 9. The CDR3 loop spans 16 amino acids. CDR3 sequence (DNA): TGTGCCAGCCGAGGGAGGGCAGAAGCGAACACCGGGGAGCTGTTTTTT. Protein: CASRGRAEANTGELFF.

With respect to this clonotype: The junction differs from germline at one of its ends, possibly a read error. The chain uses TRBV20-1 and TRBJ2-7; a possible D gene is TRBD2 (5 bases). Per germline, CDR1 DFQATT and CDR2 SNEGSKA (reference sequence). The CDR3 runs to 19 residues. The CDR3 DNA follows: TGCAATGCTAGAGATATCTTTGTGGGCGTGAACAACAAGACTACGGGGCAGTACTTC. It encodes CNARDIFVGVNNKTTGQYF.

Comment on this clonotype: At one of its ends the junction is not consistent with the germline gene, which may arise from a read error. The gene calls are TRBV4-1 and TRBJ2-1; D perhaps matches TRBD2 (5 bases). CDR1 and CDR2 (germline): MGHRA, YSYEKL. The CDR3 covers 15 residues. Here the CDR3 reads CASSPGREGYNEQFF. CDR3 bases: TGTGCCAGCAGTCCCGGAAGAGAGGGCTACAATGAGCAGTTCTTC.